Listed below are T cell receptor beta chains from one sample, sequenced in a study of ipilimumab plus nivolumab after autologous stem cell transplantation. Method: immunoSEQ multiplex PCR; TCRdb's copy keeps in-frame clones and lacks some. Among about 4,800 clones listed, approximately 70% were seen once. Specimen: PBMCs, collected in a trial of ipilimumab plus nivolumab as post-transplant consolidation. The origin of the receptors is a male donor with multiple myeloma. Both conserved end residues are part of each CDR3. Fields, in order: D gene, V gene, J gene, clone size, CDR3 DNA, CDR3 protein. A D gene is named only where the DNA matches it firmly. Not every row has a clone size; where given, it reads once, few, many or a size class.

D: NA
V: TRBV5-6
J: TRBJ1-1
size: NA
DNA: TGTGCCAGCAGCCCTCGTACGGGGGTAGGCACTGAAGCTTTCTTT
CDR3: CASSPRTGVGTEAFF

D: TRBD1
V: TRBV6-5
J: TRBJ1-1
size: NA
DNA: TGTGCCAGCAGTTACTCGACAGGGTTTAACACTGAAGCTTTCTTT
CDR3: CASSYSTGFNTEAFF

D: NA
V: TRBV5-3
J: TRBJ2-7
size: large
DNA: TGTGCCAGAAGCTTGGCAGGGGACATCTACGAGCAGTACTTC
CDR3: CARSLAGDIYEQYF

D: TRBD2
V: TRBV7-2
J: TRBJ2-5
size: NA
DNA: TGTGCCAGCAGCTTAGGATGGGGACTACCTCAAGAGACCCAGTACTTC
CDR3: CASSLGWGLPQETQYF

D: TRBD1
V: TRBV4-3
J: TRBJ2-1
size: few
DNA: TGCGCCAGCAGCCAAGGACAGGGTTTAATGAATGAGCAGTTCTTC
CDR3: CASSQGQGLMNEQFF

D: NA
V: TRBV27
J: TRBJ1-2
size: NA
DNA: TGTGCCAGCAGTCCCCAGGGCCCTCCGCGGGACTATGGCTACACCTTC
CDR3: CASSPQGPPRDYGYTF

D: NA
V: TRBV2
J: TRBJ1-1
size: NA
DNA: TGTGCCAGCAGTGCTGAGGGGATTGGCACTGAAGCTTTCTTT
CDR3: CASSAEGIGTEAFF

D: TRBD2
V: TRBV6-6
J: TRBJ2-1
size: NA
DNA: TGTGCCAGCAGTCTAGCGGATATTAGCTCCTACAATGAGCAGTTCTTC
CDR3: CASSLADISSYNEQFF

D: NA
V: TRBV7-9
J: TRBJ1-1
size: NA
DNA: TGTGCCAGCAGCCCATCATCCGAGGTCACTGAAGCTTTCTTT
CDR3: CASSPSSEVTEAFF

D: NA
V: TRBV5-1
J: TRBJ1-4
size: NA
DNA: TGCGCCAGCAGCTTGGAGGGACGGGCTCGTGAAAAACTGTTTTTT
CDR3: CASSLEGRAREKLFF

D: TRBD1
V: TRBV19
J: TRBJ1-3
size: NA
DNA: TGTGCCAGTCGGACAGGGAACTCTGGAAACACCATATATTTT
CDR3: CASRTGNSGNTIYF

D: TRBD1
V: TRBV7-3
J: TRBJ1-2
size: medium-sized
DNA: TGTGCCAGCAGCCCGCAGGGGGAATCGGGCTACTATGGCTACACCTTC
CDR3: CASSPQGESGYYGYTF

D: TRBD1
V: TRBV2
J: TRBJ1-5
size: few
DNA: TGTGCCAGCAGCGGGGGGACAGTGGGTCAGCCCCAGCATTTT
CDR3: CASSGGTVGQPQHF

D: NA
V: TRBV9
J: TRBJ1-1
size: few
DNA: TGTGCCAGCAGCGCCCCCCTACTGGGTGAAGCTTTCTTT
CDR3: CASSAPLLGEAFF

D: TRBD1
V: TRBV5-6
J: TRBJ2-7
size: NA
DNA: TGTGCCAGCAGCTTCCCCGGCTCCACAGGGGCGTACGAGCAGTACTTC
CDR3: CASSFPGSTGAYEQYF

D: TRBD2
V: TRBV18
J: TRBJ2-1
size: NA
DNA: TGTGCCAGCTCACCACCGGGACTAGCGGGAGGTTATGAGCAGTTCTTC
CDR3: CASSPPGLAGGYEQFF

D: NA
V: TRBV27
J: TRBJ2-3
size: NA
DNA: TGTGCCAGCAGTTCCCGGTCGGCCTCGTGGCGCACAGATACGCAGTATTTT
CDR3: CASSSRSASWRTDTQYF